This T cell receptor (beta chain) is drawn from a study of shared clonotypes between healthy human individuals. All the donors were Caucasian adults who lived in Nashville, Tennessee. Deep-level assay runs were performed. In the original analysis: Because ImmunoSEQ provided only junction sequences with no quality scores, the filtering differed. Sequencing used immunoSEQ multiplex PCR; TCRdb keeps in-frame clones, though not all of them. V, J and clone size are those of that table, while D and trimming were read from the DNA. The repertoire holds roughly 400,000 clones, with about 96% as singletons. This CDR3 spans 12 amino acids. Germline CDR1 reads LGHNA; CDR2 reads YNFKEQ. Deletions cut 4 bases from V and 9 bases from J, with 10 bases between.

V gene TRBV4-2 combines with J gene TRBJ2-1, with D unclear. This receptor was taken from a man younger than 40 in good health. The sample consisted of memory CD8+ T cells sorted from blood. The subset was: CD45RO+ cells pooled with CCR7-negative TemRA cells. The CDR3 DNA sequence: TGTGCCAGCAGCCCTCCCGGCCGTGAGCAGTTCTTC. This sequence encodes CASSPPGREQFF.